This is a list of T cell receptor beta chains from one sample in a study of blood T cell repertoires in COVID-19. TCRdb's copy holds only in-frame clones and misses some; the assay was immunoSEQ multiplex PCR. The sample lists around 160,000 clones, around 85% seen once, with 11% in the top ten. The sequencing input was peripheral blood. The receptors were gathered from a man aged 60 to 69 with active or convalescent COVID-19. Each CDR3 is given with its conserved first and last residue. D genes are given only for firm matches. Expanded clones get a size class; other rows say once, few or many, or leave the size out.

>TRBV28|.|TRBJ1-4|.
CASSLAGNNEKLFF
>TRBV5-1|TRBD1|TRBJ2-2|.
CASSPDREDGELFF
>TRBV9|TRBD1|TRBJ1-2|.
CASSLDWDSGGYTF
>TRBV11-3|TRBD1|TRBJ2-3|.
CASSVGTAGDTQYF
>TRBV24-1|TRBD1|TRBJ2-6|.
CATVNRGQGANVLTF
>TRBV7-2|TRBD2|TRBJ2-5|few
CASSLDASGGQETQYF
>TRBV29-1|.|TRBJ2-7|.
CSVEDGTTYEQYF
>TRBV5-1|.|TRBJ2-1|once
CASSTIPSLSEQFF
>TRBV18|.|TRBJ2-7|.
CASSPRGGSSYEQYF
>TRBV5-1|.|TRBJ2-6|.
CASSLDFSGANVLTF
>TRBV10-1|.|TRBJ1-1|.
CASSPGQLNTEAFF
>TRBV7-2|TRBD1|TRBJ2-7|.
CASSLAPGQVYEQYF
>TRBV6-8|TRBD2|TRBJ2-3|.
CASRKTSGGPQPDTQYF
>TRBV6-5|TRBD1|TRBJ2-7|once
CASSYSGTGVYEQYF
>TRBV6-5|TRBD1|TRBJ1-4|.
CAVSDRVEEKLFF
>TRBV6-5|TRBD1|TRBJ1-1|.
CASSWGQGGMNTEAFF
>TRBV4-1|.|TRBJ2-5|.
CASSQTGTTQETQYF
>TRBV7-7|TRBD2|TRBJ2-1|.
CASSLGLANEQFF